This T cell receptor (beta chain) was recorded in a study of control samples from healthy donors and cancer patients. The repertoire was sequenced with immunoSEQ multiplex PCR; TCRdb's copy has only in-frame clones and lacks some. The sample has roughly 60,000 clones; roughly 94% are singletons. The germline V gene has CDR1 MDHEN and CDR2 SYDVKM. V shed 6 bases and J shed 6 bases, with 15 bases lying between them. The CDR3 is 13 residues long. The clonotype comes from a man aged 30 to 45 in good health. The rearrangement uses TRBV28 and TRBJ2-7; D remains ambiguous. Input material: blood. CDR3 loop: CASSPPPLGEQYF. CDR3 bases: TGTGCCAGCAGCCCGCCCCCGTTGGGCGAGCAGTACTTC.